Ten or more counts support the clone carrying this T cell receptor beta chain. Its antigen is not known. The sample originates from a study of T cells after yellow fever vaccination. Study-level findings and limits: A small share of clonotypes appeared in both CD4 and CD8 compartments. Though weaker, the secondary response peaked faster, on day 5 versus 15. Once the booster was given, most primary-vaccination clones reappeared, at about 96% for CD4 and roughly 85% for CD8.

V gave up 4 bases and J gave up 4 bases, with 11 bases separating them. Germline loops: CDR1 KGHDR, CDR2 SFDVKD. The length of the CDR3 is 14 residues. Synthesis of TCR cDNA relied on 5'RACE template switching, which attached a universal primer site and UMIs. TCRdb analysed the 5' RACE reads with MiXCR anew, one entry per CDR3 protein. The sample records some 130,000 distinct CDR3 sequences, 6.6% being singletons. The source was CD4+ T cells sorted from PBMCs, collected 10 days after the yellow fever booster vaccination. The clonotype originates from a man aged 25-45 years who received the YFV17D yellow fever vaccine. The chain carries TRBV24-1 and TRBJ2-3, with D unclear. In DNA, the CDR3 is TGTGCCACCAGTGACTCAGTGGCCCCAGATACGCAGTATTTT. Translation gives CATSDSVAPDTQYF.